Presented here are 20 T cell receptor beta chains from one specimen sequenced in a study of human CD8 memory T cell subsets. TCR beta libraries were made by UMI-labeled 5' RACE. No DNA is given; TCRdb re-called the 5' RACE reads and lists each CDR3 protein once. The sample has about 12,000 distinct CDR3 sequences. The sequenced sample consisted of CD8+ T cells from PBMCs. The source of these receptors is a human donor in good health.

The chain carries TRBV7-6 and TRBJ2-7; absent DNA, TCRdb's TRBD1 call cannot be checked. The CDR3 runs to 14 residues. From germline, CDR1 is SGHVS and CDR2 FNYEAQ. This chain's CDR3 is CASSPGQTSYEQYF. Full variable domain (remainder filled in from reference TRBV7-6 and TRBJ2-7): GAGVSQSPRYKVTKRGQDVALRCDPISGHVSLYWYRQALGQGPEFLTYFNYEAQQDKSGLPNDRFSAERPEGSISTLTIQRTEQRDSAMYRCASSPGQTSYEQYFGPGTRLTVT.

The chain has TRBV3-1 and TRBJ2-1; TCRdb reports TRBD1, a call that lacks DNA to check it against. The germline CDR1 and CDR2 sequences are LGHDT and YNNKEL (reference sequence). CDR3 length equals 15 residues. The CDR3 loop is CASSQGGPGANEQFF.

This chain connects TRBV4-2 to TRBJ2-7; the D call of TRBD1 rests on TCRdb alone, since no DNA is present to check it. CDR1 is LGHNA, CDR2 YNFKEQ, per germline. This CDR3 has 13 residues. The CDR3 region is CASSQDRAREQYF.

This chain uses TRBV19 with TRBJ2-1. The germline CDR1 and CDR2 sequences are LNHDA and SQIVND (reference sequence). CDR3 length: 11 amino acids. This chain's CDR3 is CASSFGNEQFF.

The rearrangement uses TRBV20-1 and TRBJ2-7; TCRdb indicates TRBD2, and absent DNA this call remains unverified. Germline-derived CDR1 and CDR2 are DFQATT and SNEGSKA (reference sequence). The CDR3 runs to 13 residues. CDR3 amino acids: CSATKRDSYEQYF.

V and J are TRBV6-2 or TRBV6-3 and TRBJ2-1. Germline V gives CDR1 MNHEY, CDR2 SVGEGT. The CDR3 length is 16 residues. CDR3 sequence: CASSYSTGGPYNEQFF.

The rearrangement uses TRBV7-9 and TRBJ1-1; the D gene TCRdb calls, TRBD1, cannot be checked with no DNA. This CDR3 is 15 amino acids long. Germline-derived CDR1 and CDR2 are SEHNR and FQNEAQ (reference sequence). The CDR3 here is CASSPLGRVNTEAFF. Complete variable domain (other parts from reference TRBV7-9 and TRBJ1-1): DTGVSQNPRHKITKRGQNVTFRCDPISEHNRLYWYRQTLGQGPEFLTYFQNEAQLEKSRLLSDRFSAERPKGSFSTLEIQRTEQGDSAMYLCASSPLGRVNTEAFFGQGTRLTVV.

The rearrangement uses TRBV20-1 and TRBJ2-1; there is no DNA to check the TCRdb D call of TRBD2. Germline loops: CDR1 DFQATT, CDR2 SNEGSKA (reference sequence). This CDR3 is 15 amino acids long. CDR3 amino acids: CSARELAGPNNEQFF.

V usage is TRBV20-1 and J usage is TRBJ2-3; the D call from TCRdb, TRBD2, cannot be confirmed without DNA. The germline CDR1 and CDR2 sequences are DFQATT and SNEGSKA (reference sequence). CDR3 length: 17 amino acids. This chain's CDR3 is CSARVVLAGVNTDTQYF.

This clonotype is deemed medium-sized by its frequency. The chain joins TRBV7-3 to TRBJ2-3. Germline V gives CDR1 SGHTA, CDR2 FQGTGA. This CDR3 comprises 15 residues. The CDR3: CASSFYASSTDTQYF.

The chain uses TRBV7-8 and TRBJ2-1. The CDR3 is 13 amino acids. CDR1 and CDR2 (germline): SGHVS, FQNEAQ. The CDR3 loop reads CASSPTPWNEQFF.

The chain combines TRBV25-1 with TRBJ1-1. The CDR3 runs to 13 residues. Germline V CDR1 and CDR2: MGHDK, SYGVNS. CDR3 amino acids: CASSEGINTEAFF.

The V call is TRBV27, the J call TRBJ2-1; the D call from TCRdb, TRBD2, cannot be confirmed without DNA. CDR3 length equals 16 residues. The V gene's germline CDR1 is MNHEY and CDR2 SMNVEV (reference sequence). CDR3 residues: CASSLLIAHSYNEQFF.

The chain combines TRBV15 with TRBJ2-2; TCRdb reports TRBD2, a call that lacks DNA to check it against. CDR1 LNHNV and CDR2 YYDKDF come from the germline V gene (reference sequence). The CDR3 has 15 residues. This CDR3 is CATSIRRDSAGELFF. Full variable domain (remainder filled in from reference TRBV15 and TRBJ2-2): DAMVIQNPRYQVTQFGKPVTLSCSQTLNHNVMYWYQQKSSQAPKLLFHYYDKDFNNEADTPDNFQSRRPNTSFCFLDIRSPGLGDTAMYLCATSIRRDSAGELFFGEGSRLTVL.

The CDR3 spells CASSFSRAYEQYF. The chain joins TRBV28 to TRBJ2-7; TCRdb reports TRBD1, a call that lacks DNA to check it against. Germline V lookup: CDR1 MDHEN, CDR2 SYDVKM. The CDR3 is 13 amino acids.

The chain is built from TRBV7-9 and TRBJ2-7; lacking DNA, the TRBD1 call made by TCRdb goes unchecked. This CDR3 region has 17 residues. Germline loops: CDR1 SEHNR, CDR2 FQNEAQ (reference sequence). The CDR3 loop reads CASSFPPGVIGGYEQYF.

The chain links TRBV2 to TRBJ2-1; the D call of TRBD2 rests on TCRdb alone, since no DNA is present to check it. Germline V CDR1 and CDR2: SNHLY, FYNNEI. The CDR3 covers 15 residues. The CDR3 is CASKVEGAGYNEQFF.

This chain uses TRBV7-9 with TRBJ2-7; TCRdb lists TRBD2, though no DNA is available to test this call. The CDR3 totals 17 residues. Per germline, CDR1 SEHNR and CDR2 FQNEAQ (reference sequence). CDR3 residues: CASSLGRLAGNAYEQYF.

The chain uses TRBV29-1 and TRBJ2-2; checking the TCRdb D call of TRBD2 is not possible without DNA. Germline V lookup: CDR1 SQVTM, CDR2 ANQGSEA. CDR3 length: 14 residues. This chain's CDR3 is CSVVGAGVAGELFF.

The CDR3 spells CASSPLGEQFF. This chain links TRBV12-3 or TRBV12-4 with TRBJ2-1; TCRdb proposes TRBD1, but this gene call is untestable without DNA. This CDR3 has 11 amino acids.